What follows are 21 T cell receptor beta chains derived from one specimen sequenced in a study of T cells in Graves' hyperthyroidism and ophthalmopathy. TCR beta CDR3 regions were amplified from RNA. The HTBI primer set drove a first-round RT-PCR of the TCR CDR3. TCRdb reprocessed the multiplex PCR reads with MiXCR, giving one entry per CDR3 protein. This table has about 610,000 distinct CDR3 sequences, roughly 14% appearing once. Specimen: blood. The receptors here all came from a woman aged 40 to 50 with Graves' ophthalmopathy.

V gene TRBV9 combines with J gene TRBJ2-7, with D tentatively TRBD2 (5 bases). This CDR3 spans 15 amino acids. V was cut by 0 bases and J by 0 bases, with 10 bases left in between. Looked up from germline, CDR1 is SGDLS and CDR2 is YYNGEE. CDR3 residues: CASSVGDTSSYEQYF. CDR3 nucleotide sequence: TGTGCCAGCAGCGTAGGGGATACTAGCTCCTACGAGCAGTACTTC.

This clonotype has ten or more counts. V usage is TRBV6-5 and J usage is TRBJ1-1, with TRBD1 matching 9 bases. This CDR3 has 14 residues. Germline CDR1 is MNHEY and CDR2 is SVGAGI. The ends lost 4 bases at V and 5 bases at J; junction bases unmatched: 5. CDR3 sequence reads: CASSSQGAWTEAFF. CDR3 DNA sequence: TGTGCCAGCAGTTCACAGGGGGCGTGGACTGAAGCTTTCTTT.

This clonotype was observed many times. V and J are TRBV30 and TRBJ2-5, with a possible D match to TRBD1 (8 bases). V shed 5 bases and J shed 1 base, with 17 bases lying between them. The germline gives CDR1 GTSNPN, CDR2 SVGIG (reference sequence). The CDR3 contains 15 residues. In nucleotides, the CDR3 is TGTGCCTGGGACTTCACAGGGGGGGGCCAAGAGACCCAGTACTTC. Protein product: CAWDFTGGGQETQYF.

This clonotype showed up many times. This chain links TRBV27 with TRBJ2-5; D is perhaps TRBD1 (6 bases). The CDR3 has 13 amino acids. The germline V gene encodes CDR1 MNHEY and CDR2 SMNVEV (reference sequence). The ends were cut back, 4 bases at V and 5 bases at J, with 11 bases in the middle. CDR3 coding DNA: TGTGCCAGCAGTTCACAGGGTTACGAGACCCAGTACTTC. It codes for CASSSQGYETQYF.

This clonotype was recorded at least ten times. The chain couples TRBV28 to TRBJ2-4; D is perhaps TRBD2 (6 bases). V lost 10 bases and J lost 7, with 17 bases in between. The CDR3 consists of 13 residues. Germline CDR1 and CDR2: MDHEN and SYDVKM. CDR3 region: CATAGLSRNIQYF. The CDR3 bases are TGTGCCACCGCGGGATTGAGCCGGAACATTCAGTACTTC.

The gene calls are TRBV19 and TRBJ1-5, with no clear D. There are 12 residues in the CDR3. Germline V gene sequence: CDR1 LNHDA, CDR2 SQIVND (reference sequence). V shed 10 bases and J shed 7 bases, with 14 bases lying between them. The CDR3 sequence is CATSGFGQPQHF. For the CDR3, the DNA is TGTGCCACTTCCGGGTTTGGGCAGCCCCAGCATTTT.

DNA of the CDR3: TGTGCCAGCAGCTTTAAACGGAGTACTGAAGCTTTCTTT. Translating it yields CASSFKRSTEAFF. The chain joins TRBV13 to TRBJ1-1; D gene uncertain. Trimming stripped 3 bases from V and 5 bases from J, with 10 bases between. The CDR3 covers 13 residues. Germline CDR1 is PRHDT and CDR2 is FYEKMQ (reference sequence). The full variable domain, in which reference TRBV13 and TRBJ1-1 provide the parts outside the CDR3, is AAGVIQSPRHLIKEKRETATLKCYPIPRHDTVYWYQQGPGQDPQFLISFYEKMQSDKGSIPDRFSAQQFSDYHSELNMSSLELGDSALYFCASSFKRSTEAFFGQGTRLTVV.

This clonotype has a single count. A read error may explain this, as a much larger clone is one base away. This rearrangement joins TRBV27 to TRBJ1-5; D unresolved. Germline assignment: CDR1 MNHEY and CDR2 SMNVEV (reference sequence). The V end was cut by 3 bases, the J end by 9 bases, with 12 bases between. The CDR3 contains 13 residues. The CDR3, as DNA: TGTGCCAGCAGTTTGCTGCAGTGGGGGCCCCAGCATTTT. Its protein is CASSLLQWGPQHF.

The table lists this clonotype with many counts. This chain uses TRBV19 with TRBJ2-3; D remains ambiguous. Germline V CDR1 and CDR2: LNHDA, SQIVND (reference sequence). V lost 3 bases to trimming and J lost 1 base, with 8 bases between them. This CDR3 is built from 14 residues. As DNA, the CDR3 is TGTGCCAGTAGTATTACCCACGGCACAGATACGCAGTATTTT. Residues: CASSITHGTDTQYF.

This clonotype was seen a handful of times. One junction end disagrees with the germline gene, perhaps due to a read error. The rearrangement joins TRBV5-1 to TRBJ2-5; 10 nucleotides agree with TRBD1. In germline, CDR1 is SGHRS, CDR2 YFSETQ. This CDR3 has 12 residues. The DNA for the CDR3 is TGCGCCAGCAGAACGGGACAGGGGAACCTAAACTTC. Protein: CASRTGQGNLNF.

The chain uses TRBV12-3 or TRBV12-4 and TRBJ2-7; 11 bases align to TRBD1. J was trimmed by 2 bases and V by 5 bases; bases with no gene match: 11. CDR3 length: 17 amino acids. The CDR3 coding sequence is TGTGCCAGCAGTACGGGACAGGGGGGATCAAGCCCCTACGAGCAGTACTTC. Its translation: CASSTGQGGSSPYEQYF.

This clonotype was counted many times. The chain links TRBV6-1 to TRBJ2-7, with a possible D match to TRBD1 (5 bases). The CDR3 loop spans 11 amino acids. From germline, CDR1 is MNHNS and CDR2 SASEGT. Trimming pared 2 bases from V and 6 bases from J, leaving 5 bases between. The CDR3 sequence is CASSEQGEQYF. In nucleotides, the CDR3 is TGTGCCAGCAGTGAACAGGGCGAGCAGTACTTC.

In this sample, this clonotype turned up a few times. This chain connects TRBV28 to TRBJ1-5, with 7 positions matching TRBD1. V was clipped by 5 bases and J by 0 bases; unmatched bases: 10. Looked up from germline, CDR1 is MDHEN and CDR2 is SYDVKM. The CDR3 length is 17 residues. The CDR3 is CASSLGQAPYSNQPQHF. The DNA of the CDR3 is TGTGCCAGCAGTCTCGGACAGGCCCCTTATAGCAATCAGCCCCAGCATTTT.

The sample holds a few counts of this clonotype. The chain combines TRBV4-3 with TRBJ1-5; D remains ambiguous. The ends were cut back, 0 bases at V and 0 bases at J, with 3 bases in the middle. The length of the CDR3 is 14 residues. The germline CDR1 and CDR2 sequences are LGHNA and YSLEER. The CDR3 DNA reads TGCGCCAGCAGCCAAGACTTTAGCAATCAGCCCCAGCATTTT. Its translation is CASSQDFSNQPQHF.

This CDR3 reads CASSTDGQSEQYF. As DNA, the CDR3 is TGTGCCAGTAGTACCGATGGACAGTCCGAGCAGTACTTC. This rearrangement joins TRBV19 to TRBJ2-7; D perhaps matches TRBD1 (6 bases). This CDR3 is built from 13 residues. Germline CDR1 and CDR2: LNHDA and SQIVND (reference sequence). V was cut by 4 bases and J by 6 bases, with 13 bases left in between.

This clonotype was seen repeatedly, ten times or more. This chain connects TRBV11-2 to TRBJ2-2, with D perhaps TRBD1 or TRBD2 (7 bases each). The CDR3 is 16 residues long. The germline V gene encodes CDR1 SGHAT and CDR2 FQNNGV. Trimming pared 5 bases from V and 4 bases from J, leaving 17 bases between. CDR3 in DNA: TGTGCCAGCAGCCGCCCGCAGGGGGGGGGCACCGGGGAGCTGTTTTTT. Amino acids: CASSRPQGGGTGELFF. The full variable domain, completed using reference TRBV11-2 and TRBJ2-2, is EAGVAQSPRYKIIEKRQSVAFWCNPISGHATLYWYQQILGQGPKLLIQFQNNGVVDDSQLPKDRFSAERLKGVDSTLKIQPAKLEDSAVYLCASSRPQGGGTGELFFGEGSRLTVL.

This clonotype was picked up many times. The chain recombines TRBV6-5 with TRBJ2-7, with 7 bases aligning to TRBD1. The CDR3 spans 16 residues. In germline, CDR1 is MNHEY, CDR2 SVGAGI. The trim removed 0 bases at V and 9 bases at J, leaving 14 bases unmatched. The CDR3 is CASSYSSETGRNGQYF. The DNA of the CDR3 is TGTGCCAGCAGTTACTCGTCCGAGACAGGGCGGAACGGGCAGTACTTC.

This clonotype was recorded at least ten times. The chain employs TRBV7-9 and TRBJ1-2; unclear D gene. The V end lost 1 base, the J end lost 0 bases, and 6 bases lay between the germline ends. The CDR3 length is 14 residues. Germline loops: CDR1 SEHNR, CDR2 FQNEAQ (reference sequence). The CDR3 bases are TGTGCCAGCAGCTTAGACAGTGCTAACTATGGCTACACCTTC. Amino acid sequence: CASSLDSANYGYTF.

This chain uses TRBV9 with TRBJ2-5; 10 nucleotides line up with TRBD2. V shed 0 bases, J shed 4 bases, and the junction held 15 bases outside the gene matches. Germline V CDR1 and CDR2: SGDLS, YYNGEE. The CDR3 is 19 residues long. The CDR3 nucleotides read TGTGCCAGCAGCGTAGCTTCCGGACTAGCGGTAGAAACTAGAGAGACCCAGTACTTC. This translates into CASSVASGLAVETRETQYF.

This clonotype was detected ten times or more. The CDR3 is CAIKGTADTYEQYF. CDR3 coding DNA: TGTGCCATCAAAGGGACAGCCGATACCTACGAGCAGTACTTC. The chain links TRBV10-3 to TRBJ2-7; 7 bases fit TRBD1. The CDR3 is 14 amino acids. The ends lost 7 bases at V and 2 bases at J; junction bases unmatched: 8. Per germline, CDR1 ENHRY and CDR2 SYGVKD.

The gene calls are TRBV11-1 and TRBJ2-2; D might be TRBD1 (6 bases). The CDR3 extends over 16 amino acids. From germline, CDR1 is SGHAT and CDR2 FQDESV (reference sequence). V was clipped by 1 base and J by 2 bases, with 11 bases between them. The CDR3 region has the DNA TGTGCCAGCAGCTTAGGTTCGACAGGAAACACCGGGGAGCTGTTTTTT. This gives the protein CASSLGSTGNTGELFF. The full variable domain, in which reference TRBV11-1 and TRBJ2-2 provide the parts outside the CDR3, is EAEVAQSPRYKITEKSQAVAFWCDPISGHATLYWYRQILGQGPELLVQFQDESVVDDSQLPKDRFSAERLKGVDSTLKIQPAELGDSAMYLCASSLGSTGNTGELFFGEGSRLTVL.